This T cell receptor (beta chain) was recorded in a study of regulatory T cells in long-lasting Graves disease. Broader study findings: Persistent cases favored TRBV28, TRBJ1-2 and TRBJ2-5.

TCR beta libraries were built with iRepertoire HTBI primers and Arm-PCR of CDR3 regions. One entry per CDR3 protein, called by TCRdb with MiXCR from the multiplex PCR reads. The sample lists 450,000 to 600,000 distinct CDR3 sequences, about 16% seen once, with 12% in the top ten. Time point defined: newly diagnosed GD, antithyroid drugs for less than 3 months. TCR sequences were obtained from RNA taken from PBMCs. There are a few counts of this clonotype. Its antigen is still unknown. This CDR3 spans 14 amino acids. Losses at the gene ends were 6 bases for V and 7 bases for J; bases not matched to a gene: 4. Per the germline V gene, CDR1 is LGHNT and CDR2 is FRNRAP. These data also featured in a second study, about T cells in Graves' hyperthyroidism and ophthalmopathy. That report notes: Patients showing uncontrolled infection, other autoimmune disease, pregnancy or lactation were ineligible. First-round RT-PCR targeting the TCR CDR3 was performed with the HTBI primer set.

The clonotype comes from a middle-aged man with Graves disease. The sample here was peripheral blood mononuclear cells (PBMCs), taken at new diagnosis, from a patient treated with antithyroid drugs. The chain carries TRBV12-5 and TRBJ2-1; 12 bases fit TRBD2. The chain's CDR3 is CASGPGLAGNEQFF. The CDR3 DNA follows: TGTGCTAGTGGCCCTGGACTAGCGGGGAATGAGCAGTTCTTC.